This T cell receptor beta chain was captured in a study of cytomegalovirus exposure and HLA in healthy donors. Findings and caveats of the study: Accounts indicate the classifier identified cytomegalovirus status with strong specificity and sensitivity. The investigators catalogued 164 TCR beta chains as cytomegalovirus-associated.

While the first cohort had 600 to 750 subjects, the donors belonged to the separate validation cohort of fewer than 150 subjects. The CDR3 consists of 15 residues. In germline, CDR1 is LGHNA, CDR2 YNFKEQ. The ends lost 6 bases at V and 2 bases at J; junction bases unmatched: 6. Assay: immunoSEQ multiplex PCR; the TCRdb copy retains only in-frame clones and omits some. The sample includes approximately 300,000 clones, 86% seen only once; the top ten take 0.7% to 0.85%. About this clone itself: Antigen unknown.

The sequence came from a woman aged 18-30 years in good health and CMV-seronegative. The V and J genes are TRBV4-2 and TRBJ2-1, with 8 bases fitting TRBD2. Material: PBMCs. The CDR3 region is CASRERLAPYNEQFF. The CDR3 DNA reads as TGTGCCAGCAGGGAACGACTAGCGCCCTACAATGAGCAGTTCTTC.